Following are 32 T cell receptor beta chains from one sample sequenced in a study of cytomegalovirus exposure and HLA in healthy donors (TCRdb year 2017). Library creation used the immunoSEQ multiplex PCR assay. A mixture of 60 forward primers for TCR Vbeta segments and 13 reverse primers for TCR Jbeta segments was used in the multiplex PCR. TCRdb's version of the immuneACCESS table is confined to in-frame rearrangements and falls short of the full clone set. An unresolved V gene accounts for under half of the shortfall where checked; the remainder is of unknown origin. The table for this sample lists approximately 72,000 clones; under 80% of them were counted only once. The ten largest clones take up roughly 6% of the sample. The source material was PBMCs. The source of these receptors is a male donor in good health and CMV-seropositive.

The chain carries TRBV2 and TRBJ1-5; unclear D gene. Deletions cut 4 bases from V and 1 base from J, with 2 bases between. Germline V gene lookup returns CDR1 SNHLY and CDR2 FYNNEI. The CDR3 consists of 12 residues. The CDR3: CASSASNQPQHF. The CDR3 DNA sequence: TGTGCCAGCAGTGCAAGCAATCAGCCCCAGCATTTT. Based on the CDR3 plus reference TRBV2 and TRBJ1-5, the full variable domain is EPEVTQTPSHQVTQMGQEVILRCVPISNHLYFYWYRQILGQKVEFLVSFYNNEISEKSEIFDDQFSVERPDGSNFTLKIRSTKLEDSAMYFCASSASNQPQHFGDGTRLSIL.

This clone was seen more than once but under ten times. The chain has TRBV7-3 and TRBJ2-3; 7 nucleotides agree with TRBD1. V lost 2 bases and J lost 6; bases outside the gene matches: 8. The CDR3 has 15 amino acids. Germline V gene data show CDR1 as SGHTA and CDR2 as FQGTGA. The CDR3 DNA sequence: TGTGCCAGCAGCTTAGACAGGGTTCGGGGCGATACGCAGTATTTT. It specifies CASSLDRVRGDTQYF.

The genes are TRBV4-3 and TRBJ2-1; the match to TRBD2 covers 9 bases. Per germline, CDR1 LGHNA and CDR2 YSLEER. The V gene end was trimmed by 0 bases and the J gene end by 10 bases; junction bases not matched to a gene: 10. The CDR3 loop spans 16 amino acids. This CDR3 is CASSQDGTAGGREQFF. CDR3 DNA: TGCGCCAGCAGCCAAGATGGGACAGCGGGGGGACGGGAGCAGTTCTTC.

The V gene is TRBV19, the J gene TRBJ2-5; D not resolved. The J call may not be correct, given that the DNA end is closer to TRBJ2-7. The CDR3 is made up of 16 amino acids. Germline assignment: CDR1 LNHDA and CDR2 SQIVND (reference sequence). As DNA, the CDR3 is TGTGCCAGTAGTATAGACGTGGGCCGGTCGACCTACGAGCAGTACTTC. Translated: CASSIDVGRSTYEQYF.

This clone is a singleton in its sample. CDR3: CASSRRNLKYEQYF. In DNA, the CDR3 is TGTGCCAGCAGTCGCAGAAATCTCAAGTACGAGCAGTACTTC. The genes are TRBV6-5 and TRBJ2-7, with no clear D. The V gene's germline CDR1 is MNHEY and CDR2 SVGAGI. V was clipped by 5 bases and J by 4 bases, with 15 bases between them. The CDR3 runs to 14 residues.

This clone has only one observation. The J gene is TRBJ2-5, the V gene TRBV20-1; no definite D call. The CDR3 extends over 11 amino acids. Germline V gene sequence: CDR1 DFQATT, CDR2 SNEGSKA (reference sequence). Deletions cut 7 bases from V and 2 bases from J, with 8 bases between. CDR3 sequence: CSGGSQETQYF. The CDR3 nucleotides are TGCAGTGGCGGATCACAAGAGACCCAGTACTTC.

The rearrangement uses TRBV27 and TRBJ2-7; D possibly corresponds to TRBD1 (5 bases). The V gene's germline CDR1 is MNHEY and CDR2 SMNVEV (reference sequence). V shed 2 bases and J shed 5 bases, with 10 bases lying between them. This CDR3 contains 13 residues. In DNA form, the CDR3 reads TGTGCCAGCAGTTTACTTAGGGGCCACGAGCAGTACTTC. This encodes CASSLLRGHEQYF.

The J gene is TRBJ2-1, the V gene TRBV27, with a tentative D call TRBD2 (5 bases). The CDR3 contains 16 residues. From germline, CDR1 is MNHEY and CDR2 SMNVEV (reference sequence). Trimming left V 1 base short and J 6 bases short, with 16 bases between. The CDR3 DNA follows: TGTGCCAGCAGTTTATACGCATTGCTAGCAGTCAATGAGCAGTTCTTC. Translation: CASSLYALLAVNEQFF.

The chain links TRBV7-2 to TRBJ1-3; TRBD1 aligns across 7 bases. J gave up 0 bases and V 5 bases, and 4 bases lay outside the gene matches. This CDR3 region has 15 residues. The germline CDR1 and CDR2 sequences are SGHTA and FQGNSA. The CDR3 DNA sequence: TGTGCCAGCAGCCCCGACAGGGCCTCTGGAAACACCATATATTTT. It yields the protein CASSPDRASGNTIYF.

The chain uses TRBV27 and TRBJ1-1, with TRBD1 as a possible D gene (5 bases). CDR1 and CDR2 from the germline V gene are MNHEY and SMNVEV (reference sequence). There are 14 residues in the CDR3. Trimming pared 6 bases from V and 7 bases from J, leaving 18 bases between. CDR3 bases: TGTGCCAGCAGCCCTTCGGGGGGTCCCAATGAAGCTTTCTTT. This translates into CASSPSGGPNEAFF.

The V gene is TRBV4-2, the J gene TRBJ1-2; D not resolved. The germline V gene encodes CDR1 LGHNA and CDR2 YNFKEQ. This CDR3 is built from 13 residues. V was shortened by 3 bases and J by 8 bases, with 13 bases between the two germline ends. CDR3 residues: CASSQTGVRGYTF. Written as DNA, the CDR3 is TGTGCCAGCAGCCAGACGGGAGTGAGGGGCTACACCTTC.

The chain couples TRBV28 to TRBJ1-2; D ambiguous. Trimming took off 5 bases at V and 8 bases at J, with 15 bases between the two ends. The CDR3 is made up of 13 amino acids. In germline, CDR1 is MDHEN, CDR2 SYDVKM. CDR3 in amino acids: CASSQARLHGYTF. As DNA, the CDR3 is TGTGCCAGCAGTCAGGCACGGCTGCACGGCTACACCTTC.

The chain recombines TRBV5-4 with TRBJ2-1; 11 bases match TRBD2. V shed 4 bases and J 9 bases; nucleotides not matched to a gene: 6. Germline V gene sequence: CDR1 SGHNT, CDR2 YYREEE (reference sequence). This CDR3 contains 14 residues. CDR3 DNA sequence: TGTGCCAGCAGCCCGACTAGCGGGGAGGGTGAGCAGTTCTTC. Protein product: CASSPTSGEGEQFF.

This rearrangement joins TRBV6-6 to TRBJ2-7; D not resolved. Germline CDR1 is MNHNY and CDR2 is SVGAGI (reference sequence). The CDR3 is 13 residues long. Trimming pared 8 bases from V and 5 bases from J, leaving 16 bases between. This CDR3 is CASCGPSLNEQYF. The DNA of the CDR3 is TGTGCCAGCTGCGGCCCATCCCTTAACGAGCAGTACTTC.

In DNA, the CDR3 is TGTGCCAGCAACGTTACGACAGGATCATCCTACGAGCAGTACTTC. Amino acids: CASNVTTGSSYEQYF. The chain joins TRBV27 to TRBJ2-7; D perhaps matches TRBD1 (6 bases). The CDR3 is 15 residues long. Trimming took off 7 bases at V and 1 base at J, with 17 bases between the two ends. Germline assignment: CDR1 MNHEY and CDR2 SMNVEV (reference sequence).

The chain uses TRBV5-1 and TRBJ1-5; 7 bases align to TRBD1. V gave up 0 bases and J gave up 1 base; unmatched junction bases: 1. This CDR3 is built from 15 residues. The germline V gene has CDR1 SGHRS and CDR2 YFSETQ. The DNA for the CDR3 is TGCGCCAGCAGCTTGGAGGGACAGAGCAATCAGCCCCAGCATTTT. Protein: CASSLEGQSNQPQHF.

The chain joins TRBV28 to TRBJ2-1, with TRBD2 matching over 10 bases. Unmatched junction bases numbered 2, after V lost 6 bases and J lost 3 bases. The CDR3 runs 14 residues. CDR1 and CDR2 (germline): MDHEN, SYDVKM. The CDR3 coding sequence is TGTGCCAGCAGATCTAGCGGGGGCTACAATGAGCAGTTCTTC. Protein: CASRSSGGYNEQFF.

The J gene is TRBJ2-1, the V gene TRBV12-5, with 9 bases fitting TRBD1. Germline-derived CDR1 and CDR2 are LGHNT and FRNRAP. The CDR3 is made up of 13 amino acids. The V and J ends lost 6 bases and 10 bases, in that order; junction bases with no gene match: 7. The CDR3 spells CASGQDRGREQFF. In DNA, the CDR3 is TGTGCTAGTGGCCAGGACAGGGGAAGGGAGCAGTTCTTC.

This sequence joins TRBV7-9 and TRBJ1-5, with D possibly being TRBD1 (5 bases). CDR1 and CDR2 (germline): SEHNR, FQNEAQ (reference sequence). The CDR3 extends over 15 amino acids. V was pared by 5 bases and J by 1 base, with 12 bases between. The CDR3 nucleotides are TGTGCCAGCAGCCTTCATGGGGGGAGCAATCAGCCCCAGCATTTT. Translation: CASSLHGGSNQPQHF.

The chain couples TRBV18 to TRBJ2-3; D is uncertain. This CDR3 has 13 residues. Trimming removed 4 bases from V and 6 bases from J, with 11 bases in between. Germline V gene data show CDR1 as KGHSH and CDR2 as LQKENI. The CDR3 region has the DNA TGTGCCAGCTCACGCCTGGTTGAGGATACGCAGTATTTT. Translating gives CASSRLVEDTQYF.

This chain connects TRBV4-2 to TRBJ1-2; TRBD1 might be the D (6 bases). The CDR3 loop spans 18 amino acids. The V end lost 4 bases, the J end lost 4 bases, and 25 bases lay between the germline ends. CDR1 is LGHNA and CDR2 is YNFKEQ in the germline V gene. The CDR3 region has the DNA TGTGCCAGCAGCCTACCAGGGGTGGAAGGGGCCCGCGCCTATGGCTACACCTTC. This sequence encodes CASSLPGVEGARAYGYTF.

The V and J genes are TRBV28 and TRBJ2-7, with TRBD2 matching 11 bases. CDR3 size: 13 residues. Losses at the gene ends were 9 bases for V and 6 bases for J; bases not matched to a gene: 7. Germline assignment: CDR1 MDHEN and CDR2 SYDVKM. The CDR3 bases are TGTGCCAGTTCTAGCGGGGGGTTGGGCGAGCAGTACTTC. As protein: CASSSGGLGEQYF. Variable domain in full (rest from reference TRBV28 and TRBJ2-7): DVKVTQSSRYLVKRTGEKVFLECVQDMDHENMFWYRQDPGLGLRLIYFSYDVKMKEKGDIPEGYSVSREKKERFSLILESASTNQTSMYLCASSSGGLGEQYFGPGTRLTVT.

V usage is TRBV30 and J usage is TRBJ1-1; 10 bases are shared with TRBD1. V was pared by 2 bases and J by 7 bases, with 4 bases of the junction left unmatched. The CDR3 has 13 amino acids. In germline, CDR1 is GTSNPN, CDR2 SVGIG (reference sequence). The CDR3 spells CAWSRQGAGEAFF. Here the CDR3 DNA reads TGTGCCTGGAGTCGACAGGGGGCAGGTGAAGCTTTCTTT.

DNA for the CDR3: TGTGCCAGCAGCTTATTGGAGGGATACGAGCAGTACTTC. Translating gives CASSLLEGYEQYF. The genes are TRBV11-2 and TRBJ2-7; a possible D gene is TRBD2 (6 bases). Deletions cut 2 bases from V and 4 bases from J, with 9 bases between. CDR3 length: 13 amino acids. The germline gives CDR1 SGHAT, CDR2 FQNNGV.

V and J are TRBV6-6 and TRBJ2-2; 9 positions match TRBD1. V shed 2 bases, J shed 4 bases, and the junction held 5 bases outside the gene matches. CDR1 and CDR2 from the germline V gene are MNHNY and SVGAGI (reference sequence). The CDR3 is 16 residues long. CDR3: CASSYQGQGATGELFF. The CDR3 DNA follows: TGTGCCAGCAGTTACCAGGGACAGGGTGCCACCGGGGAGCTGTTTTTT.

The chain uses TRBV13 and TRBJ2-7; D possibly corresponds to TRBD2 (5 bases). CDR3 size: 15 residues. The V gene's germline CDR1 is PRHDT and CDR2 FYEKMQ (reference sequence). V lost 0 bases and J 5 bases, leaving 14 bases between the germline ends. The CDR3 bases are TGTGCCAGCAGCTTAGGGCTGGGCCACGGGAACGAGCAGTACTTC. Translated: CASSLGLGHGNEQYF.

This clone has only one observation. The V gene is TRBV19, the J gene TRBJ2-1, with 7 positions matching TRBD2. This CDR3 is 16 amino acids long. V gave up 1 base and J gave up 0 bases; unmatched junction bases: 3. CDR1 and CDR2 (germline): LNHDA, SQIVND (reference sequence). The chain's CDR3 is CASSIAGGNSYNEQFF. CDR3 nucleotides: TGTGCCAGTAGTATAGCGGGAGGCAACTCCTACAATGAGCAGTTCTTC.

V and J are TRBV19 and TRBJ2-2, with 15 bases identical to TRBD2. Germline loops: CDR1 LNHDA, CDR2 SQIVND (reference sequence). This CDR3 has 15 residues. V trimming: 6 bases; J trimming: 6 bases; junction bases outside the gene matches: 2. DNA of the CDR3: TGTGCCAGTAGCTGGACTAGCGGGAGGGCCGGGGAGCTGTTTTTT. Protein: CASSWTSGRAGELFF.

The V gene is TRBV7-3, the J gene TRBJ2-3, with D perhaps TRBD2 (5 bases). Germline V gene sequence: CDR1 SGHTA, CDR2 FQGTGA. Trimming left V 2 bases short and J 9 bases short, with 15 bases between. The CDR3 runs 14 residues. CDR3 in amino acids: CASSLGLVGDTQYF. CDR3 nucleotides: TGTGCCAGCAGCTTAGGGCTAGTGGGAGACACGCAGTATTTT.

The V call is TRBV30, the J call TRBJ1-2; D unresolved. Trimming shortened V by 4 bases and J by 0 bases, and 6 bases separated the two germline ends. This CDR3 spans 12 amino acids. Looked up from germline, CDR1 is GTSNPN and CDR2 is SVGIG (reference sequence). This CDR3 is CAWTPANYGYTF. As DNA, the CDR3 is TGTGCCTGGACCCCGGCTAACTATGGCTACACCTTC.

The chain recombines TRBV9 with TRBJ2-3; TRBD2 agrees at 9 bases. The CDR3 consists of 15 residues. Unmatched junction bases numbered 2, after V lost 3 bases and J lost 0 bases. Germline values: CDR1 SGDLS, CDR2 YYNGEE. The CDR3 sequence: CASSAGTSSTDTQYF. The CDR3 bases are TGTGCCAGCAGCGCGGGGACTAGCAGCACAGATACGCAGTATTTT. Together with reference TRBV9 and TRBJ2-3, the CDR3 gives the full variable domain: DSGVTQTPKHLITATGQRVTLRCSPRSGDLSVYWYQQSLDQGLQFLIQYYNGEERAKGNILERFSAQQFPDLHSELNLSSLELGDSALYFCASSAGTSSTDTQYFGPGTRLTVL.

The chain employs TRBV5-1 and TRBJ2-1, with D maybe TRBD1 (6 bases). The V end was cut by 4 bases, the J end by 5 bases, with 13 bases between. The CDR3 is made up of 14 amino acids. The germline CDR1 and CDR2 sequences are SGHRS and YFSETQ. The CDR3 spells CASSVSTGNNEQFF. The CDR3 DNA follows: TGCGCCAGCAGCGTTTCGACAGGTAACAATGAGCAGTTCTTC.